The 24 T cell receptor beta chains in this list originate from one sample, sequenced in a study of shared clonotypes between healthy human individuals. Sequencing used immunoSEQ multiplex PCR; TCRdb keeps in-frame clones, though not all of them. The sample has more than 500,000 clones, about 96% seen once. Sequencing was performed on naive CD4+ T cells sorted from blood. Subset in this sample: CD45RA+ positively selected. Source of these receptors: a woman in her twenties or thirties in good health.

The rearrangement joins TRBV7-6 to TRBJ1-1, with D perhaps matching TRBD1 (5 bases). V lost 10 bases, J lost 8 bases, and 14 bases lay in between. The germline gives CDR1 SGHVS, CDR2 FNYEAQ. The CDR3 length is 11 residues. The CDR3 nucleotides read TGTGCCACCGGGAGGGGCAGGGAAGCTTTCTTT. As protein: CATGRGREAFF.

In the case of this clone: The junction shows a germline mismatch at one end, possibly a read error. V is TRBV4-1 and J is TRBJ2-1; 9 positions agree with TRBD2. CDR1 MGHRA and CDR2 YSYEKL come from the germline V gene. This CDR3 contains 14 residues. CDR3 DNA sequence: TGCGCCAGCAGCCAAGTCCTAGCGGGAAATGGGCAGTTCTTC. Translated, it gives CASSQVLAGNGQFF.

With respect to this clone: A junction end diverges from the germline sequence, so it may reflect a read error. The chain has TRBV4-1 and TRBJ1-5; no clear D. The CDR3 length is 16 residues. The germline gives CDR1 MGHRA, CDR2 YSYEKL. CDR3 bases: TGCGCCAGCAGTCAAGGTGCGGGGAATAGCAATCAGCCCCAGCATTTT. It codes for CASSQGAGNSNQPQHF.

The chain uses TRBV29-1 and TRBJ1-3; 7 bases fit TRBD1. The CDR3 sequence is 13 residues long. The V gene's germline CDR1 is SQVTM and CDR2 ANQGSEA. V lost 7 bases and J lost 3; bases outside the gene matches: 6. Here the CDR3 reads CSASTGNGNTIYF. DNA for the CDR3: TGCAGCGCTTCGACAGGGAATGGAAACACCATATATTTT.

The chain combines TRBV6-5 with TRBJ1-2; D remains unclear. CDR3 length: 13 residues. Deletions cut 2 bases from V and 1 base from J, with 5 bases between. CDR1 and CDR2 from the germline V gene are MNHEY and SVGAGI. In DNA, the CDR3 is TGTGCCAGCAGTTACGACGGTAACTATGGCTACACCTTC. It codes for CASSYDGNYGYTF.

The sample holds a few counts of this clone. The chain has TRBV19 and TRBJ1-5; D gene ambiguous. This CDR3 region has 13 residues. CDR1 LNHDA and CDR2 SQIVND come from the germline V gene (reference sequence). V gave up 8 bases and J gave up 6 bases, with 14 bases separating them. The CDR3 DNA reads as TGTGCCAGTGATGGGCAGGCAGGTCAGCCCCAGCATTTT. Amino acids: CASDGQAGQPQHF.

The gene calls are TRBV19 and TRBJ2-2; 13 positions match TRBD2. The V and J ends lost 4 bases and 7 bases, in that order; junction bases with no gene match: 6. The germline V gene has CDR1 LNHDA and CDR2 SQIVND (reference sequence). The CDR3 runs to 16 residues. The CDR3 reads CASSTRTSGSIGELFF. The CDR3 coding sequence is TGTGCCAGTAGTACGCGGACTAGCGGGAGTATCGGGGAGCTGTTTTTT.

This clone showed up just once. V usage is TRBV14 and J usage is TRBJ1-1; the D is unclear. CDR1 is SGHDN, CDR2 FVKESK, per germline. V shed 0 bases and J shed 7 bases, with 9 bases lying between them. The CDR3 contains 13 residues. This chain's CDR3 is CASSQDSDSEAFF. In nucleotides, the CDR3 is TGTGCCAGCAGCCAAGACAGTGATAGTGAAGCTTTCTTT.

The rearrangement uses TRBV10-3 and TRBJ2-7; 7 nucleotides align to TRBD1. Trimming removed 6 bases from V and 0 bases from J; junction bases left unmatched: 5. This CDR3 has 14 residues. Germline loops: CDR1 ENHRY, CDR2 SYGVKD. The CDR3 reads CAIRDRSSSYEQYF. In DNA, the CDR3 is TGTGCCATCAGGGACAGGTCAAGCTCCTACGAGCAGTACTTC.

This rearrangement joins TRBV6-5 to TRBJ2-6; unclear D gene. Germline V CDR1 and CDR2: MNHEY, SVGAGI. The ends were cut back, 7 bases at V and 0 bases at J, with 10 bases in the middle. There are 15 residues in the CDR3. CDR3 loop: CASKIALSGANVLTF. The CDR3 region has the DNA TGTGCCAGCAAAATCGCCCTCTCTGGGGCCAACGTCCTGACTTTC.

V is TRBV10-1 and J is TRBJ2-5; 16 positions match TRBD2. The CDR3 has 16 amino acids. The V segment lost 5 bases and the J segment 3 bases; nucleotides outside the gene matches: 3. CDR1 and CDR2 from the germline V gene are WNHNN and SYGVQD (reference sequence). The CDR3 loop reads CASSPGTSGREETQYF. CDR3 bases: TGCGCCAGCAGTCCTGGGACTAGCGGGAGGGAAGAGACCCAGTACTTC.

The CDR3 spells CASSQVPGQVGEQYF. For the CDR3, the DNA is TGTGCCAGCAGCCAAGTACCGGGGCAGGTAGGCGAGCAGTACTTC. V and J are TRBV4-2 and TRBJ2-7; perhaps D is TRBD1 or TRBD2 (5 bases each). The CDR3 sequence is 15 residues long. Germline values: CDR1 LGHNA, CDR2 YNFKEQ. Trimming cost V 1 base and J 6 bases, with 16 bases left between them.

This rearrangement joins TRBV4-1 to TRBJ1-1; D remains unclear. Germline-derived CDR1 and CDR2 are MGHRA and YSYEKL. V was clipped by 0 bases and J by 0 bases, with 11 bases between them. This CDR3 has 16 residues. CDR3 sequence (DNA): TGCGCCAGCAGCCAAGAGCATCGAAGGCTGAACACTGAAGCTTTCTTT. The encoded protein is CASSQEHRRLNTEAFF.

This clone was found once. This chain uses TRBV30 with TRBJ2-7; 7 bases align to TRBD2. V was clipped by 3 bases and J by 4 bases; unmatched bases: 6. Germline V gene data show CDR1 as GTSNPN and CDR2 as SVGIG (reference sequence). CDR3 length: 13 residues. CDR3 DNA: TGTGCCTGGAGGGTGGGGGGGACGTACGAGCAGTACTTC. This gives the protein CAWRVGGTYEQYF.

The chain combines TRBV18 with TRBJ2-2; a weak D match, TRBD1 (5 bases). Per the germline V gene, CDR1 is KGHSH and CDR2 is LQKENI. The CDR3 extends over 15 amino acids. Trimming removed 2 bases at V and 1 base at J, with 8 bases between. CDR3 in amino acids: CASSPVQGNTGELFF. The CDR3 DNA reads TGTGCCAGCTCACCAGTCCAGGGGAACACCGGGGAGCTGTTTTTT.

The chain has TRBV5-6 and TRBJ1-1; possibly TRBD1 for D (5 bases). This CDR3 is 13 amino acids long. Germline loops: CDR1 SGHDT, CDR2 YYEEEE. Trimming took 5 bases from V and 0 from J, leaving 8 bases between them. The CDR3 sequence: CASRGPMNTEAFF. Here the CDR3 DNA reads TGTGCCAGCAGGGGACCGATGAACACTGAAGCTTTCTTT.

In nucleotides, the CDR3 is TGTGCCAGTAGTATGCCCCCGTCAGGCTACAATGAGCAGTTCTTC. This codes for CASSMPPSGYNEQFF. This rearrangement joins TRBV19 to TRBJ2-1; D not certain. The CDR3 is made up of 15 amino acids. Between the trimmed V and J ends, which lost 3 bases and 3 bases, there was a span of 12 bases. CDR1 and CDR2 (germline): LNHDA, SQIVND (reference sequence).

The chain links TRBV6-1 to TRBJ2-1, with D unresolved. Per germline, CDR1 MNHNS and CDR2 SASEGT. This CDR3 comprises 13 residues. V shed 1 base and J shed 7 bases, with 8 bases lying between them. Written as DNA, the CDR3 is TGTGCCAGCAGTGAAGTTGCGGCGAATGAGCAGTTCTTC. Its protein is CASSEVAANEQFF.

The CDR3 DNA reads TGTGCCAGCAGGTGGACAGGGGGCACAGATACGCAGTATTTT. The encoded protein is CASRWTGGTDTQYF. The chain is built from TRBV28 and TRBJ2-3; 9 bases match TRBD1. Germline values: CDR1 MDHEN, CDR2 SYDVKM. The J segment lost 1 base and the V segment lost 6 bases, leaving 2 bases of the junction unmatched. This CDR3 has 14 residues.

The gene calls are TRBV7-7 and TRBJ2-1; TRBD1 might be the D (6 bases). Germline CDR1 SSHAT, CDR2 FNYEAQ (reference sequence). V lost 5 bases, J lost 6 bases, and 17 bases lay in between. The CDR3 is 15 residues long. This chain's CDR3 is CASSPSPGASNEQFF. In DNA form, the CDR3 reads TGTGCCAGCAGCCCGTCGCCAGGGGCTAGCAATGAGCAGTTCTTC. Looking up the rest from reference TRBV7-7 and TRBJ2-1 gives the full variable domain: GAGVSQSPRYKVTKRGQDVTLRCDPISSHATLYWYQQALGQGPEFLTYFNYEAQPDKSGLPSDRFSAERPEGSISTLTIQRTEQRDSAMYRCASSPSPGASNEQFFGPGTRLTVL.

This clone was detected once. The chain's CDR3 is CASSYYGPSYEQYF. CDR3 sequence (DNA): TGTGCCAGCAGTTACTACGGGCCATCCTACGAGCAGTACTTC. V is TRBV6-5 and J is TRBJ2-7; no clear D gene. In germline, CDR1 is MNHEY, CDR2 SVGAGI. Trimming took off 1 base at V and 1 base at J, with 8 bases between the two ends. The CDR3 spans 14 residues.

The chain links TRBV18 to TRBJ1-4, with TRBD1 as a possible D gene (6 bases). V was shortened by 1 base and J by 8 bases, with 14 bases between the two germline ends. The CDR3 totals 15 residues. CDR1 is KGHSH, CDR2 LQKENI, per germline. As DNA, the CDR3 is TGTGCCAGCTCACCACAGGGGGAGAGCTCGGAAAAACTGTTTTTT. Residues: CASSPQGESSEKLFF.

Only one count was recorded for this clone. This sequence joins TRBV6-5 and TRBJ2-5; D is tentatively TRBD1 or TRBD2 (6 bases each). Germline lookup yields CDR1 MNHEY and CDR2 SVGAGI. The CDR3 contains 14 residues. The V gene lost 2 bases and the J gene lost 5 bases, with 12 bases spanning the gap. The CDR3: CASSYVGGRETQYF. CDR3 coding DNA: TGTGCCAGCAGTTACGTCGGGGGCCGGGAGACCCAGTACTTC.

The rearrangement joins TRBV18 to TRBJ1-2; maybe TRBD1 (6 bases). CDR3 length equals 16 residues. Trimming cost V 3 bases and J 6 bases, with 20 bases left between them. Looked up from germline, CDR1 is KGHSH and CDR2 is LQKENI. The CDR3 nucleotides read TGTGCCAGCTCACCGGTCCCGGGACCCGGGGGGCATGGCTACACCTTC. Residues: CASSPVPGPGGHGYTF.